A selection of T cell receptor beta chains follows, all from one sample in a study of blood T cell repertoires in COVID-19. Profiling relied on immunoSEQ multiplex PCR, and the TCRdb table lists in-frame clones only, not all of them. Of about 250,000 clones listed, roughly 85% are singletons. Input material: PBMCs or T cells enriched from blood (not recorded which). Receptor source: a man in his forties who had been exposed to COVID-19. The conserved cysteine and the conserved F or W are not part of the CDR3 here.

TRBV7-3	TRBJ2-1	ASSLTRDAYNEQF
TRBV21-1	TRBJ2-7	ASSKIPGGHEQY
TRBV10-3	TRBJ2-5	GVAGEEETQY
TRBV3-1/TRBV3-2	TRBJ1-1	ASSQQQGMAF
TRBV10-3	-	AVNVGGGVETQY
TRBV27	TRBJ1-1	ASSRAGEGWIAF
TRBV27	TRBJ2-2	ASATLLRTGELF
TRBV5-8	TRBJ1-1	ASLPGQGASAF
TRBV4-1	TRBJ2-3	ASSHSTDTQY
TRBV5-1	TRBJ1-5	ASSLAGDIPQH
TRBV9	TRBJ1-1	ASSVDLRTEAF
TRBV9	TRBJ2-3	ASSVTSGSPTDTQY
TRBV12-3/TRBV12-4	TRBJ1-1	ASSYSLAEAF
TRBV27	TRBJ1-6	ASTQIIGGTIYNSPLH
TRBV6-5	TRBJ1-2	ASSLNPDRVFGYT
TRBV2	TRBJ2-2	ASSEPWLAANTGELF
TRBV21-1	TRBJ2-7	ASSKGGKGGPGVLPYEQY
TRBV4-1	TRBJ1-4	ASSPGGLTNEKLF
TRBV19	TRBJ2-7	ASSIVSGPFYEQY
TRBV4-2	TRBJ2-2	ASSQGQGETGELF
TRBV6-5	TRBJ1-2	ASSSQGNIYGYT
TRBV5-1	TRBJ1-5	ASSLGTYSNQPQH
TRBV27	TRBJ2-5	ASSLLGLAGETQY
TRBV18	TRBJ2-2	ASSPPSSTGELF
TRBV6-2/TRBV6-3	TRBJ1-4	ASSPGQSVEKLF